One sample yielded the 18 T cell receptor beta chains listed below, sequenced in a study of blood T cell repertoires in COVID-19. TCRdb keeps only in-frame clones here, not all; method: immunoSEQ multiplex PCR. The data show about 360,000 clones, about 87% seen once. The sequenced sample was peripheral blood. The origin of the receptors is a human donor in a cohort sampled during active COVID-19.

The chain recombines TRBV7-9 with TRBJ2-7; a possible D gene is TRBD2 (5 bases). Looked up from germline, CDR1 is SEHNR and CDR2 is FQNEAQ (reference sequence). Between the trimmed V and J ends, which lost 1 base and 2 bases, there was a span of 15 bases. The CDR3 is 16 residues long. The CDR3 reads CASSLDGQRDPYEQYF. DNA for the CDR3: TGTGCCAGCAGCTTAGACGGGCAACGGGATCCCTACGAGCAGTACTTC.

The J gene is TRBJ1-5, the V gene TRBV12-3 or TRBV12-4; the D is unclear. The V gene lost 6 bases and the J gene lost 3 bases, with 9 bases spanning the gap. CDR3 length: 13 residues. In nucleotides, the CDR3 is TGTGCCAGCAGGTCCCTCCCCAATCAGCCCCAGCATTTT. Translation: CASRSLPNQPQHF.

V gene TRBV6-6 combines with J gene TRBJ1-5; possibly TRBD1 for D (5 bases). The CDR3 spans 13 residues. Germline values: CDR1 MNHNY, CDR2 SVGAGI (reference sequence). V was pared by 6 bases and J by 5 bases, with 11 bases between. CDR3 loop: CASRIGGDQPQHF. CDR3 bases: TGTGCCAGCAGGATTGGGGGGGATCAGCCCCAGCATTTT.

The chain links TRBV7-9 to TRBJ2-5; 11 nucleotides match TRBD2. Germline CDR1 is SEHNR and CDR2 is FQNEAQ (reference sequence). The CDR3 is 16 residues long. The V gene end was trimmed by 4 bases and the J gene end by 5 bases; junction bases not matched to a gene: 9. Here the CDR3 DNA reads TGTGCCAGCAGCTCGCTGGAGGCTAGCGGGAGGGAGACCCAGTACTTC. As protein: CASSSLEASGRETQYF.

The rearrangement uses TRBV3-1 (or the pseudogene TRBV3-2) and TRBJ1-1; D not resolved. Trimming left V 4 bases short and J 3 bases short, with 18 bases between. Germline CDR1 reads LGHDT; CDR2 reads YNNKEL (reference sequence). The CDR3 sequence is 16 residues long. CDR3 coding DNA: TGTGCCAGCAGCCGCGATGTGTCGAGCCTGGACACTGAAGCTTTCTTT. This gives the protein CASSRDVSSLDTEAFF.

The gene calls are TRBV5-1 and TRBJ2-3; D call uncertain. The CDR3 is 13 residues long. The V gene lost 0 bases and the J gene lost 4 bases, with 6 bases spanning the gap. The germline V gene has CDR1 SGHRS and CDR2 YFSETQ. The CDR3 DNA sequence: TGCGCCAGCAGCTTGGATCCCTCAGATACGCAGTATTTT. This sequence encodes CASSLDPSDTQYF.

The chain joins TRBV30 to TRBJ1-3, with TRBD1 matching over 7 bases. V shed 6 bases, J shed 2 bases, and the junction held 1 base outside the gene matches. Germline loops: CDR1 GTSNPN, CDR2 SVGIG (reference sequence). The CDR3 is made up of 12 amino acids. CDR3 nucleotides: TGTGCCTGCACAGGGGCTGGAAACACCATATATTTT. Residues: CACTGAGNTIYF.

This clone was seen only once. V and J are TRBV11-2 and TRBJ2-7; D not certain. With 3 bases removed from V and 4 bases from J, the gap between germline ends came to 19 bases. Germline CDR1 is SGHAT and CDR2 is FQNNGV. There are 16 residues in the CDR3. The CDR3 DNA reads as TGTGCCAGCAGCTTTGAAGAGACTCGCCTAAGGTACGAGCAGTACTTC. It translates to CASSFEETRLRYEQYF.

J is TRBJ2-2 and V is TRBV10-3; the match to TRBD2 covers 8 bases. CDR1 is ENHRY and CDR2 is SYGVKD in the germline V gene. J gave up 5 bases and V 4 bases, and 9 bases lay outside the gene matches. There are 16 residues in the CDR3. CDR3 nucleotides: TGTGCCATCAGTGGGACTAGCTGGCGAAGGACCGGGGAGCTGTTTTTT. Amino acids: CAISGTSWRRTGELFF.

The table lists this clone with a count of one. This rearrangement joins TRBV28 to TRBJ2-1, with D perhaps TRBD1 (6 bases). This CDR3 has 16 amino acids. The V gene lost 3 bases and the J gene lost 0 bases, with 12 bases spanning the gap. From germline, CDR1 is MDHEN and CDR2 SYDVKM. The CDR3 loop is CASSFGTLSSYNEQFF. DNA of the CDR3: TGTGCCAGCAGTTTCGGGACACTCAGCTCCTACAATGAGCAGTTCTTC. The full variable domain, completed using reference TRBV28 and TRBJ2-1, is DVKVTQSSRYLVKRTGEKVFLECVQDMDHENMFWYRQDPGLGLRLIYFSYDVKMKEKGDIPEGYSVSREKKERFSLILESASTNQTSMYLCASSFGTLSSYNEQFFGPGTRLTVL.

The chain joins TRBV10-3 to TRBJ1-2, with 7 bases lining up with TRBD1. The CDR3 loop spans 16 amino acids. From germline, CDR1 is ENHRY and CDR2 SYGVKD. V was clipped by 3 bases and J by 7 bases; unmatched bases: 14. As DNA, the CDR3 is TGTGCCATCAGTGAAGGGCAGGGGGGATTTGAGCGTGGCTACACCTTC. It yields the protein CAISEGQGGFERGYTF.

Concerning this clone itself: Other DNA variants within this sample encode the same CDR3. The chain links TRBV5-1 to TRBJ2-1, with TRBD2 as a possible D gene (5 bases). The CDR3 is 13 amino acids. V lost 0 bases, J lost 8 bases, and 9 bases lay in between. The germline V gene encodes CDR1 SGHRS and CDR2 YFSETQ. The CDR3 spells CASSLDSGYEQFF. In DNA, the CDR3 is TGCGCCAGCAGCTTGGACTCGGGGTATGAGCAGTTCTTC.

The chain carries TRBV28 and TRBJ1-6, with 7 bases fitting TRBD1. Germline CDR1 reads MDHEN; CDR2 reads SYDVKM. Trimming at V came to 5 bases and at J to 8 bases, leaving 9 bases not matched to a gene. CDR3 length: 15 amino acids. CDR3 protein: CASSTQTGLHSPLHF. CDR3 DNA sequence: TGTGCCAGCAGTACGCAGACAGGGTTGCATTCACCCCTCCACTTT.

The chain joins TRBV3-1 (or the pseudogene TRBV3-2) to TRBJ2-2; D is unresolved. The V gene lost 2 bases and the J gene lost 0 bases, with 4 bases spanning the gap. Germline loops: CDR1 LGHDT, CDR2 YNNKEL (reference sequence). The CDR3 sequence is 14 residues long. In DNA, the CDR3 is TGTGCCAGCAGCCAAAACACGAACACCGGGGAGCTGTTTTTT. Protein sequence: CASSQNTNTGELFF.

V is TRBV5-6 and J is TRBJ2-5; 15 bases agree with TRBD2. CDR1 SGHDT and CDR2 YYEEEE come from the germline V gene. The CDR3 is made up of 17 amino acids. V trimming: 3 bases; J trimming: 4 bases; junction bases outside the gene matches: 7. The CDR3 loop reads CASSSFGLAGGVETQYF. Here the CDR3 DNA reads TGTGCCAGCAGCTCGTTTGGACTAGCGGGAGGGGTAGAGACCCAGTACTTC.

The chain has TRBV7-2 and TRBJ2-7, with TRBD1 matching over 7 bases. This CDR3 region has 16 residues. Germline V gene data show CDR1 as SGHTA and CDR2 as FQGNSA. After removal of 2 bases from V and 4 bases from J, the junction contained 11 bases not matched to a gene. The CDR3 DNA follows: TGTGCCAGCAGCTTAAGGACCGGGACAGAGGGTTACGAGCAGTACTTC. Translating gives CASSLRTGTEGYEQYF.

The chain recombines TRBV30 with TRBJ1-1; D unresolved. Trimming removed 0 bases at V and 4 bases at J, with 3 bases between. Germline V CDR1 and CDR2: GTSNPN, SVGIG (reference sequence). The CDR3 consists of 11 residues. The CDR3 reads CAWSVITEAFF. DNA of the CDR3: TGTGCCTGGAGTGTTATCACTGAAGCTTTCTTT.

This rearrangement joins TRBV7-3 to TRBJ2-2; D gene unclear. CDR1 is SGHTA, CDR2 FQGTGA, per germline. The ends were cut back, 1 base at V and 4 bases at J, with 4 bases in the middle. CDR3 length equals 13 residues. The CDR3 loop reads CASSLISTGELFF. The CDR3 coding sequence is TGTGCCAGCAGCTTAATTAGCACCGGGGAGCTGTTTTTT.